What follows are 32 T cell receptor beta chains derived from one specimen sequenced in a study of T cells in Graves' hyperthyroidism and ophthalmopathy. Amplification of TCR beta CDR3 regions used RNA as the template. A set of HTBI primers served as the primers for a first-round RT-PCR of the TCR CDR3. TCRdb reanalysed the multiplex PCR reads using MiXCR and keeps one entry per CDR3 protein. The sample has around 100,000 distinct CDR3 sequences; about half are singletons. Sequencing was performed on blood. The receptors derive from a man aged 40-50 years with Graves' hyperthyroidism.

This clonotype was counted at least ten times. The conserved phenylalanine or tryptophan is not found at the CDR3 terminus, so this likely reflects a read error. The DNA is omitted, as the CDR3 cannot be located on it reliably, and the CDR3 follows TCRdb's listing. This rearrangement joins TRBV15 to TRBJ2-7; TRBD2 is the table's D call and was not checked against the DNA. Germline V gives CDR1 LNHNV, CDR2 YYDKDF (reference sequence). The CDR3 is 8 amino acids in total, end residues counted. The CDR3 is CATSVVAG.

The chain joins TRBV19 to TRBJ2-2; a possible D gene is TRBD2 (6 bases). Trimming shortened V by 0 bases and J by 6 bases, and 17 bases separated the two germline ends. This CDR3 comprises 17 residues. Germline CDR1 and CDR2: LNHDA and SQIVND (reference sequence). The CDR3, as DNA: TGTGCCAGTAGTATAGATCTCGTGATGGGAGGATCCGGGGAGCTGTTTTTT. It encodes CASSIDLVMGGSGELFF.

The J gene is TRBJ2-7, the V gene TRBV7-9; possibly TRBD2 for D (6 bases). Germline lookup yields CDR1 SEHNR and CDR2 FQNEAQ (reference sequence). Trimming took 1 base from V and 7 from J, leaving 17 bases between them. The CDR3 is 15 amino acids. CDR3 in amino acids: CASSLGTTRVYEQYF. CDR3 bases: TGTGCCAGCAGCTTAGGGACTACCCGGGTGTATGAGCAGTACTTC.

This clonotype occurred once. A much more abundant neighbour one base away suggests this may be a read error. The CDR3 is CASRMSQGAGEQYV. CDR3 DNA sequence: TGTGCCAGCAGAATGTCCCAGGGGGCAGGCGAGCAGTACGTC. V usage is TRBV28 and J usage is TRBJ2-7, with 8 bases lining up with TRBD1. The CDR3 runs 14 residues. Germline CDR1 MDHEN, CDR2 SYDVKM. V shed 6 bases, J shed 6 bases, and the junction held 10 bases outside the gene matches.

The rearrangement uses TRBV7-8 and TRBJ1-2, with D possibly TRBD1 on 5 matching bases. CDR3 length: 14 residues. CDR1 SGHVS and CDR2 FQNEAQ come from the germline V gene. V dropped 8 bases and J dropped 12 bases, with 25 bases sitting between them. CDR3 bases: TGTGCCAGCGGACGAGGGGCCAGCGCCTCTGGAAACACCTTC. Translated: CASGRGASASGNTF.

The CDR3 protein is CSPAGVSYEQYF. CDR3 nucleotides: TGCAGTCCCGCGGGGGTTTCCTACGAGCAGTACTTC. The V and J genes are TRBV20-1 and TRBJ2-7, with 7 bases aligning to TRBD2. The V gene's germline CDR1 is DFQATT and CDR2 SNEGSKA (reference sequence). CDR3 length: 12 amino acids. V trimming: 8 bases; J trimming: 1 base; junction bases outside the gene matches: 5.

There are many counts of this clonotype. CDR3 sequence: CASSFRDRNTEAFF. CDR3 DNA: TGTGCCAGCAGCTTCCGAGACCGGAACACTGAAGCTTTCTTT. The chain employs TRBV7-2 and TRBJ1-1; no definite D call. This CDR3 comprises 14 residues. V was clipped by 3 bases and J by 1 base, with 9 bases between them. Per the germline V gene, CDR1 is SGHTA and CDR2 is FQGNSA.

This clonotype was seen ten or more times. J is TRBJ2-3 and V is TRBV14; D uncertain. V dropped 1 base and J dropped 4 bases, with 15 bases sitting between them. CDR3 length: 16 residues. The germline gives CDR1 SGHDN, CDR2 FVKESK. CDR3 residues: CASSQAITSWADTQYF. CDR3 in DNA: TGTGCCAGCAGCCAAGCGATTACCTCTTGGGCAGATACGCAGTATTTT.

The V and J genes are TRBV6-1 and TRBJ1-2; D may be TRBD1 (5 bases). V lost 8 bases to trimming and J lost 3 bases, with 13 bases between them. The CDR3 contains 13 residues. The germline V gene has CDR1 MNHNS and CDR2 SASEGT. CDR3 loop: CASQMGQDYGYTF. CDR3 nucleotides: TGTGCCAGCCAGATGGGGCAGGACTATGGCTACACCTTC.

The CDR3 DNA reads as TGTGCCAGTAGTGGGATAATGACGAACGGACCCTATGGCTACACCTTC. Protein: CASSGIMTNGPYGYTF. V gene TRBV7-2 combines with J gene TRBJ1-2; no clear D. Germline V lookup: CDR1 SGHTA, CDR2 FQGNSA. V lost 9 bases and J lost 4, with 24 bases in between. The length of the CDR3 is 16 residues. Looking up the rest from reference TRBV7-2 and TRBJ1-2 gives the full variable domain: GAGVSQSPSNKVTEKGKDVELRCDPISGHTALYWYRQSLGQGLEFLIYFQGNSAPDKSGLPSDRFSAERTGGSVSTLTIQRTQQEDSAVYLCASSGIMTNGPYGYTFGSGTRLTVV.

This clonotype has just one count. The chain uses TRBV2 and TRBJ1-2; D is unresolved. This CDR3 has 13 residues. The V end was cut by 3 bases, the J end by 7 bases, with 12 bases between. Germline-derived CDR1 and CDR2 are SNHLY and FYNNEI. The CDR3 DNA sequence: TGTGCCAGCAGTGATGAGGCTTCGTTTGGCTACACCTTC. Translated, it gives CASSDEASFGYTF.

This sequence joins TRBV20-1 and TRBJ1-2; possibly TRBD1 for D (5 bases). Germline V CDR1 and CDR2: DFQATT, SNEGSKA (reference sequence). This CDR3 comprises 16 residues. V dropped 3 bases and J dropped 4 bases, with 21 bases sitting between them. CDR3 bases: TGCAGTGCTAGGGGGGTTAGCGGGTGGAACTCCTATGGCTACACCTTC. Amino acids: CSARGVSGWNSYGYTF.

This clonotype was counted at least ten times. The chain links TRBV19 to TRBJ1-2; the D gene is possibly TRBD1 (5 bases). The V and J ends lost 6 bases and 2 bases respectively, with 16 bases between them. Germline assignment: CDR1 LNHDA and CDR2 SQIVND (reference sequence). The CDR3 has 15 amino acids. CDR3 sequence (DNA): TGTGCCAGTAGAACCCGCGGAGAGGGGAACTATGGCTACACCTTC. Protein product: CASRTRGEGNYGYTF.

About this clonotype itself: At one end the junction does not follow the germline gene, possibly because of a read error. The DNA of the CDR3 is TGTGCCAGCAGTGAAGGACAGGGGAACACTGGAGCTCTCTTT. Its protein is CASSEGQGNTGALF. This sequence joins TRBV6-1 and TRBJ1-1, with 8 bases that match TRBD1. Germline lookup yields CDR1 MNHNS and CDR2 SASEGT. There are 14 residues in the CDR3.

This clonotype was found once. The conserved phenylalanine or tryptophan is not found at the CDR3 terminus, so this likely reflects a read error. V and J are TRBV5-8 and TRBJ1-1; 9 nucleotides agree with TRBD1. The CDR3 runs to 15 residues. V dropped 3 bases and J dropped 0; count of bases not matched to a gene: 3. The germline V gene has CDR1 SGHTS and CDR2 YDEGEE. The CDR3 is CASSYDRGVNTEAFL. For the CDR3, the DNA is TGTGCCAGCAGCTACGACAGGGGGGTGAACACTGAAGCTTTCCTT.

This chain joins TRBV11-2 and TRBJ2-7; TRBD2 might be the D (6 bases). In germline, CDR1 is SGHAT, CDR2 FQNNGV. CDR3 length: 13 residues. V was pared by 3 bases and J by 7 bases, with 13 bases between. In DNA form, the CDR3 reads TGTGCCAGCAGCTTGTGGGCAGGGAGGGAGCAGTACGTC. This encodes CASSLWAGREQYV.

The genes are TRBV24-1 and TRBJ2-1, with 12 bases matching TRBD2. The germline V gene has CDR1 KGHDR and CDR2 SFDVKD. V was pared by 9 bases and J by 2 bases, with 1 base of the junction left unmatched. The CDR3 spans 14 residues. The CDR3 is CATGTSGPYNEQFF. The CDR3 region has the DNA TGTGCCACCGGGACTAGCGGGCCCTACAATGAGCAGTTCTTC.

This clonotype showed up many times. The chain is built from TRBV6-5 and TRBJ1-6; TRBD1 might be the D (5 bases). V dropped 0 bases and J dropped 7 bases, with 16 bases sitting between them. The CDR3 contains 17 residues. CDR1 and CDR2 (germline): MNHEY, SVGAGI. The DNA for the CDR3 is TGTGCCAGCAGTTACTCGATGTCTCCCGGGGGAAATTCACCCCTCCACTTT. It encodes CASSYSMSPGGNSPLHF.

The chain has TRBV7-3 and TRBJ2-5, with 9 bases that match TRBD1. The CDR3 is 13 residues long. The V segment lost 8 bases and the J segment 3 bases; nucleotides outside the gene matches: 4. Germline CDR1 reads SGHTA; CDR2 reads FQGTGA. The CDR3 DNA is TGTGCCAGCGGTGGGGACAGGGAAGAGACCCAGTACTTC. This encodes CASGGDREETQYF. Full variable domain (remainder filled in from reference TRBV7-3 and TRBJ2-5): GAGVSQTPSNKVTEKGKYVELRCDPISGHTALYWYRQSLGQGPEFLIYFQGTGAADDSGLPNDRFFAVRPEGSVSTLKIQRTERGDSAVYLCASGGDREETQYFGPGTRLLVL.

This clonotype ranks as medium-sized. This chain uses TRBV7-9 with TRBJ1-4, with 9 positions matching TRBD1. CDR1 is SEHNR, CDR2 FQNEAQ, per germline (reference sequence). With V trimmed by 4 bases and J by 4 bases, 7 bases remained unmatched. This CDR3 is 16 amino acids long. CDR3 sequence (DNA): TGTGCCAGCAGCTCGCGACAGGGGGAGCTTAATGAAAAACTGTTTTTT. Protein: CASSSRQGELNEKLFF. The variable domain in full, with the rest retrieved from reference TRBV7-9 and TRBJ1-4, is DTGVSQNPRHKITKRGQNVTFRCDPISEHNRLYWYRQTLGQGPEFLTYFQNEAQLEKSRLLSDRFSAERPKGSFSTLEIQRTEQGDSAMYLCASSSRQGELNEKLFFGSGTQLSVL.

The rearrangement links TRBV7-8 to TRBJ2-6; the match to TRBD2 covers 7 bases. CDR3 size: 15 residues. Looked up from germline, CDR1 is SGHVS and CDR2 is FQNEAQ. V lost 6 bases to trimming and J lost 3 bases; unmatched junction nucleotides: 5. CDR3 sequence reads: CASRASGIGANVLTF. DNA for the CDR3: TGTGCCAGCAGGGCCAGCGGGATTGGGGCCAACGTCCTGACTTTC. The entire variable domain, with the rest obtained from reference TRBV7-8 and TRBJ2-6, is as follows: GAGVSQSPRYKVAKRGQDVALRCDPISGHVSLFWYQQALGQGPEFLTYFQNEAQLDKSGLPSDRFFAERPEGSVSTLKIQRTQQEDSAVYLCASRASGIGANVLTFGAGSRLTVL.

This clonotype was detected ten times or more. The V gene is TRBV11-2, the J gene TRBJ1-2; no firm D call. The V end lost 5 bases, the J end lost 7 bases, and 14 bases lay between the germline ends. Looked up from germline, CDR1 is SGHAT and CDR2 is FQNNGV. The CDR3 is 13 amino acids. DNA of the CDR3: TGTGCCAGCAGCCCGCCCGGACGTTCTGGCTACACCTTC. The encoded protein is CASSPPGRSGYTF.

Many counts were recorded for this clonotype. The J gene is TRBJ1-2, the V gene TRBV9, with unresolved D. The V end lost 0 bases, the J end lost 4 bases, and 10 bases lay between the germline ends. The CDR3 has 14 residues. In germline, CDR1 is SGDLS, CDR2 YYNGEE. The CDR3 here is CASSVEGPTYGYTF. The CDR3 nucleotides read TGTGCCAGCAGCGTAGAGGGCCCCACCTATGGCTACACCTTC.

Concerning this clonotype: Because it lacks the conserved phenylalanine or tryptophan at the end, this CDR3 is likely a read error. The chain has TRBV3-1 and TRBJ2-3, with D possibly called TRBD1 or TRBD2 (5 bases each). Trimming left V 4 bases short and J 2 bases short, with 10 bases between. Per the germline V gene, CDR1 is LGHDT and CDR2 is YNNKEL (reference sequence). The CDR3 runs 14 residues. The CDR3 is CASSRDLYTDTQYC. The CDR3 DNA reads as TGTGCCAGCAGCCGGGACCTGTACACAGATACGCAGTATTGT.

This clonotype was recorded at least ten times. V gene TRBV4-1 combines with J gene TRBJ2-5; D is unresolved. V was clipped by 1 base and J by 5 bases, with 11 bases between them. Per the germline V gene, CDR1 is MGHRA and CDR2 is YSYEKL. The CDR3 spans 14 residues. The CDR3 nucleotides read TGCGCCAGCAGCCAAGGGTCCCTAAGGGAGACCCAGTACTTC. It is translated as CASSQGSLRETQYF.

V gene TRBV7-2 combines with J gene TRBJ2-1; D not resolved. In germline, CDR1 is SGHTA, CDR2 FQGNSA. V lost 8 bases and J lost 5, with 16 bases in between. CDR3 length equals 14 residues. CDR3 nucleotides: TGTGCCAGCTCACCATCTCGGGCTAACAATGAGCAGTTCTTC. This translates into CASSPSRANNEQFF.

This chain connects TRBV5-4 to TRBJ1-5; no firm D call. The length of the CDR3 is 15 residues. Germline CDR1 SGHNT, CDR2 YYREEE (reference sequence). Trimming cost V 4 bases and J 3 bases, with 14 bases left between them. The CDR3 here is CASSPAGSYNQPQHF. Here the CDR3 DNA reads TGTGCCAGCAGCCCGGCGGGGTCATACAATCAGCCCCAGCATTTT.

V is TRBV6-9 and J is TRBJ1-2; no clear D gene. The CDR3 runs 10 residues. CDR1 is MNHGY and CDR2 is SVAAGI in the germline V gene. V dropped 7 bases and J dropped 8 bases, with 8 bases sitting between them. The CDR3 region has the DNA TGTGCCAGCAATGAAGGAGGCTACACCTTC. Protein product: CASNEGGYTF.

V usage is TRBV16 and J usage is TRBJ2-7; weak D call: TRBD2 (6 bases). This CDR3 region has 14 residues. In germline, CDR1 is KGHSY, CDR2 FQNENV. V was cut by 2 bases and J by 3 bases, with 11 bases left in between. The CDR3 loop reads CASSQSGYNYEQYF. In DNA, the CDR3 is TGTGCCAGCAGCCAAAGCGGGTACAACTACGAGCAGTACTTC. The complete variable domain, with remaining parts taken from reference TRBV16 and TRBJ2-7, reads GEEVAQTPKHLVRGEGQKAKLYCAPIKGHSYVFWYQQVLKNEFKFLISFQNENVFDETGMPKERFSAKCLPNSPCSLEIQATKLEDSAVYFCASSQSGYNYEQYFGPGTRLTVT.

Comment on this clonotype: A read error may be the cause here, since a much bigger clone is one base away. The rearrangement links TRBV11-1 to TRBJ2-5; 7 bases map to TRBD2. J was trimmed by 4 bases and V by 4 bases; bases with no gene match: 12. Germline V gene sequence: CDR1 SGHAT, CDR2 FQDESV (reference sequence). The CDR3 consists of 16 residues. CDR3: CASSSREGRVGETQYF. In nucleotides, the CDR3 is TGTGCCAGCAGCTCTAGGGAGGGACGTGTAGGAGAGACCCAGTACTTC.

The J gene is TRBJ1-1, the V gene TRBV12-3 or TRBV12-4; D is unresolved. The V end lost 5 bases, the J end lost 12 bases, and 19 bases lay between the germline ends. The CDR3 consists of 13 residues. The CDR3 here is CASSLTLNTETFF. CDR3 coding DNA: TGTGCCAGCAGTCTCACGCTGAACACGGAAACTTTCTTT.

The chain carries TRBV7-8 and TRBJ1-2; D is possibly TRBD1 (5 bases). V was trimmed by 0 bases and J by 6 bases, leaving 8 bases between them. The CDR3 spans 13 residues. Germline CDR1 is SGHVS and CDR2 is FQNEAQ. CDR3 protein: CASSLAGVHGYTF. CDR3 nucleotides: TGTGCCAGCAGCTTAGCGGGGGTGCATGGCTACACCTTC.